Presented here are 17 T cell receptor beta chains from one specimen sequenced in a study of Ad26.COV2.S vaccination and SARS-CoV-2 variants. Treatment here: 15 to 20 received Ad26.COV2.S at low or high dose, single or two shots; about 5 received placebo; per-sample allocation not given. Material that was analyzed had been drawn on day 63 after the first vaccine or placebo injection. Some clones are missing from TCRdb's copy, which holds only in-frame ones; the method was immunoSEQ multiplex PCR. The table records over 400,000 clones, about 90% of them present only once. The sample in question was peripheral blood, obtained in a trial of Ad26.COV2.S vaccine versus placebo. The source is a person aged 18-60 years who received the Ad26.COV2.S COVID-19 vaccine or a placebo.

V usage is TRBV30 and J usage is TRBJ1-1; D unclear. The CDR3 sequence is 13 residues long. In germline, CDR1 is GTSNPN, CDR2 SVGIG (reference sequence). Trimming pared 5 bases from V and 0 bases from J, leaving 10 bases between. The CDR3: CAWGAQMNTEAFF. Written as DNA, the CDR3 is TGTGCCTGGGGAGCCCAGATGAACACTGAAGCTTTCTTT. Variable domain in full (rest from reference TRBV30 and TRBJ1-1): SQTIHQWPATLVQPVGSPLSLECTVEGTSNPNLYWYRQAAGRGLQLLFYSVGIGQISSEVPQNLSASRPQDRQFILSSKKLLLSDSGFYLCAWGAQMNTEAFFGQGTRLTVV.

The V call is TRBV6-5, the J call TRBJ2-7; the match to TRBD2 covers 11 bases. Germline V gene lookup returns CDR1 MNHEY and CDR2 SVGAGI. CDR3 length: 13 amino acids. The J segment lost 3 bases and the V segment lost 6 bases, leaving 1 base of the junction unmatched. The CDR3 DNA reads as TGTGCCAGCAGACTAGCGGGGGACTACGAGCAGTACTTC. Amino acid sequence: CASRLAGDYEQYF.

This clone was counted a single time. The V gene is TRBV18, the J gene TRBJ1-3, with a tentative D call TRBD1 (5 bases). CDR1 KGHSH and CDR2 LQKENI come from the germline V gene. This CDR3 comprises 15 residues. The ends were cut back, 3 bases at V and 7 bases at J, with 16 bases in the middle. The CDR3 sequence is CASSPKQERANTIYF. In nucleotides, the CDR3 is TGTGCCAGCTCACCGAAACAGGAACGGGCGAACACCATATATTTT. Using reference TRBV18 and TRBJ1-3 for the parts outside the CDR3, the full variable domain is NAGVMQNPRHLVRRRGQEARLRCSPMKGHSHVYWYRQLPEEGLKFMVYLQKENIIDESGMPKERFSAEFPKEGPSILRIQQVVRGDSAAYFCASSPKQERANTIYFGEGSWLTVV.

The chain employs TRBV9 and TRBJ1-1; no reliable D call. Per the germline V gene, CDR1 is SGDLS and CDR2 is YYNGEE. Deletions cut 0 bases from V and 0 bases from J, with 9 bases between. This CDR3 is 15 amino acids long. CDR3 sequence reads: CASSVGLGMNTEAFF. CDR3 nucleotides: TGTGCCAGCAGCGTAGGTCTAGGAATGAACACTGAAGCTTTCTTT.

This rearrangement joins TRBV7-3 to TRBJ2-2; weak D call: TRBD1 (6 bases). The length of the CDR3 is 16 residues. Germline-derived CDR1 and CDR2 are SGHTA and FQGTGA. The ends were cut back, 5 bases at V and 0 bases at J, with 13 bases in the middle. This chain's CDR3 is CASSPKTGPNTGELFF. CDR3 DNA: TGTGCCAGCAGCCCTAAGACAGGACCGAACACCGGGGAGCTGTTTTTT.

The V call is TRBV25-1, the J call TRBJ2-1; TRBD2 matches at 10 bases. V was pared by 7 bases and J by 4 bases, with 7 bases of the junction left unmatched. The length of the CDR3 is 15 residues. From germline, CDR1 is MGHDK and CDR2 SYGVNS. The CDR3 region is CASTGWTSGYNEQFF. In DNA, the CDR3 is TGTGCCAGCACGGGATGGACTAGCGGATACAATGAGCAGTTCTTC.

This chain uses TRBV3-1 (or the pseudogene TRBV3-2) with TRBJ2-1; D is possibly TRBD1 or TRBD2 (6 bases each). CDR3 length: 13 amino acids. CDR1 and CDR2 from the germline V gene are LGHDT and YNNKEL (reference sequence). The V gene lost 2 bases and the J gene lost 5 bases, with 7 bases spanning the gap. CDR3 region: CASSQRGDNEQFF. The CDR3 DNA sequence: TGTGCCAGCAGCCAAAGGGGGGACAATGAGCAGTTCTTC.

The V gene is TRBV6-2 or TRBV6-3, the J gene TRBJ2-3; 9 bases are a match to TRBD1. Germline CDR1 and CDR2: MNHEY and SVGEGT. V shed 6 bases and J 3 bases; nucleotides not matched to a gene: 7. The length of the CDR3 is 15 residues. This CDR3 reads CASSTRDRETDTQYF. CDR3 in DNA: TGTGCCAGCAGCACCCGGGACAGGGAAACAGATACGCAGTATTTT.

The sample holds a few counts of this clone. J is TRBJ1-5 and V is TRBV2; D not certain. Trimming removed 0 bases at V and 8 bases at J, with 5 bases between. CDR3 size: 12 residues. CDR1 is SNHLY and CDR2 is FYNNEI in the germline V gene. CDR3 DNA: TGTGCCAGCAGTGAAGCTTTAGAGCCCCAGCATTTT. Translating it yields CASSEALEPQHF.

This chain links TRBV5-1 with TRBJ1-2; 7 nucleotides agree with TRBD1. Looked up from germline, CDR1 is SGHRS and CDR2 is YFSETQ. J was trimmed by 1 base and V by 4 bases; bases with no gene match: 10. The CDR3 contains 16 residues. CDR3 amino acids: CASSPWNRGGNYGYTF. The CDR3 nucleotides are TGCGCCAGCAGCCCATGGAACAGGGGAGGTAACTATGGCTACACCTTC. The whole variable domain, remainder taken from reference TRBV5-1 and TRBJ1-2, is KAGVTQTPRYLIKTRGQQVTLSCSPISGHRSVSWYQQTPGQGLQFLFEYFSETQRNKGNFPGRFSGRQFSNSRSEMNVSTLELGDSALYLCASSPWNRGGNYGYTFGSGTRLTVV.

The chain couples TRBV6-5 to TRBJ2-7, with unresolved D. The CDR3 totals 14 residues. V gave up 5 bases and J gave up 2 bases, with 13 bases separating them. Germline loops: CDR1 MNHEY, CDR2 SVGAGI. The CDR3 region is CASSQLGRAYEQYF. The DNA of the CDR3 is TGTGCCAGCAGTCAGTTAGGTCGGGCCTACGAGCAGTACTTC.

The chain combines TRBV20-1 with TRBJ2-7; TRBD1 matches 9 bases. Germline V gene data show CDR1 as DFQATT and CDR2 as SNEGSKA (reference sequence). V lost 3 bases and J lost 3; bases outside the gene matches: 3. This CDR3 region has 13 residues. The DNA for the CDR3 is TGCAGTGCTAGTACGGGACAGGGCTACGAGCAGTACTTC. This gives the protein CSASTGQGYEQYF.

The chain employs TRBV30 and TRBJ2-1; a possible D gene is TRBD1 (6 bases). Germline V gene sequence: CDR1 GTSNPN, CDR2 SVGIG (reference sequence). The CDR3 extends over 15 amino acids. V was shortened by 3 bases and J by 2 bases, with 14 bases between the two germline ends. The CDR3 reads CAWSEGVPAYNEQFF. CDR3 bases: TGTGCCTGGAGCGAGGGGGTCCCAGCCTACAATGAGCAGTTCTTC.

This chain joins TRBV29-1 and TRBJ1-1, with TRBD1 identical over 7 bases. Trimming removed 6 bases from V and 4 bases from J; junction bases left unmatched: 5. CDR1 SQVTM and CDR2 ANQGSEA come from the germline V gene. The CDR3 is made up of 12 amino acids. The CDR3 spells CSVAQGGTEAFF. CDR3 sequence (DNA): TGCAGCGTCGCCCAGGGGGGCACTGAAGCTTTCTTT.

The rearrangement links TRBV30 to TRBJ2-7; D perhaps matches TRBD2 (5 bases). The CDR3 has 13 residues. The germline V gene has CDR1 GTSNPN and CDR2 SVGIG (reference sequence). V was clipped by 4 bases and J by 4 bases, with 14 bases between them. DNA for the CDR3: TGTGCCTGGACCCCCCTAGCCGGTTACGAGCAGTACTTC. Its protein is CAWTPLAGYEQYF.

CDR3 residues: CASSSRTSGPYEQYF. CDR3 nucleotide sequence: TGTGCCAGCAGCTCGAGGACTAGCGGGCCCTACGAGCAGTACTTC. J is TRBJ2-7 and V is TRBV5-4; TRBD2 matches at 11 bases. The CDR3 length is 15 residues. Germline values: CDR1 SGHNT, CDR2 YYREEE (reference sequence). V gave up 3 bases and J gave up 2 bases; unmatched junction bases: 4.

The rearrangement uses TRBV9 and TRBJ2-7; D is unresolved. The V and J ends lost 2 bases and 6 bases respectively, with 12 bases between them. In germline, CDR1 is SGDLS, CDR2 YYNGEE. This CDR3 is built from 13 residues. CDR3 sequence reads: CASSVLDSGEQYF. The CDR3 nucleotides read TGTGCCAGCAGCGTCCTGGATTCGGGCGAGCAGTACTTC.